The next 7 T cell receptor beta chains were all read from a single sample in a study of T cell responses to AZD1222 COVID-19 vaccine. Repertoires were generated with immunoSEQ multiplex PCR, while TCRdb's copy carries only in-frame clones and drops some. The top ten clones hold approximately 6.9% of a sample with about 130,000 clones, approximately 95% of them seen once. The sequenced sample was peripheral blood, obtained 28 days after the second AZD1222 dose. The receptor source for this set is an adult who received the AZD1222 COVID-19 vaccine.

In this sample, this clone turned up a few times. J is TRBJ2-1 and V is TRBV27, with 8 bases identical to TRBD2. Germline V gene sequence: CDR1 MNHEY, CDR2 SMNVEV (reference sequence). The CDR3 is made up of 17 amino acids. Trimming cost V 4 bases and J 5 bases; bases outside gene matches: 13. DNA of the CDR3: TGTGCCAGCAGTTCCCCCCGCCGCGGGGGGAGGAACAATGAGCAGTTCTTC. Amino acid sequence: CASSSPRRGGRNNEQFF.

The chain joins TRBV7-2 to TRBJ1-2, with TRBD1 matching over 7 bases. V was pared by 5 bases and J by 4 bases, with 10 bases of the junction left unmatched. Looked up from germline, CDR1 is SGHTA and CDR2 is FQGNSA. This CDR3 contains 15 residues. The chain's CDR3 is CASSHPGQILYGYTF. For the CDR3, the DNA is TGTGCCAGCAGCCATCCGGGACAGATACTCTATGGCTACACCTTC. The complete variable domain, with remaining parts taken from reference TRBV7-2 and TRBJ1-2, reads GAGVSQSPSNKVTEKGKDVELRCDPISGHTALYWYRQSLGQGLEFLIYFQGNSAPDKSGLPSDRFSAERTGGSVSTLTIQRTQQEDSAVYLCASSHPGQILYGYTFGSGTRLTVV.

This clone came up once. The chain links TRBV18 to TRBJ1-2; 7 positions match TRBD1. Germline trimming cut 6 bases from V and 1 base from J; bases unmatched to any gene: 17. CDR1 and CDR2 from the germline V gene are KGHSH and LQKENI. The CDR3 extends over 18 amino acids. The CDR3 DNA reads as TGTGCCAGCTCCCCCTCGGGGAGGGGGCACCGTGATAACTATGGCTACACCTTC. It specifies CASSPSGRGHRDNYGYTF.

This chain uses TRBV5-6 with TRBJ2-5, with D perhaps TRBD1 (6 bases). From germline, CDR1 is SGHDT and CDR2 YYEEEE. CDR3 length equals 12 residues. V gave up 2 bases and J gave up 14 bases, with 16 bases separating them. The CDR3 bases are TGTGCCAGCAGCTTAGTTAGGGGACACTTATACTTC. Translating it yields CASSLVRGHLYF.

The chain has TRBV7-6 and TRBJ2-7; no clear D gene. Trimming left V 0 bases short and J 6 bases short, with 15 bases between. Germline assignment: CDR1 SGHVS and CDR2 FNYEAQ. The CDR3 contains 15 residues. DNA of the CDR3: TGTGCCAGCAGCTTAGCGCCGTCGTGGAGAGCCGAGCAGTACTTC. Protein sequence: CASSLAPSWRAEQYF.

The V gene is TRBV28, the J gene TRBJ1-1; maybe TRBD1 (6 bases). The CDR3 has 16 residues. The germline gives CDR1 MDHEN, CDR2 SYDVKM. V gave up 2 bases and J gave up 0 bases, with 13 bases separating them. CDR3 DNA sequence: TGTGCCAGCAGTTTAGGGGGCAGCCCAATGAACACTGAAGCTTTCTTT. It specifies CASSLGGSPMNTEAFF.

The CDR3 here is CASSLAGGANYGYTF. The CDR3 nucleotides read TGTGCCAGCAGCCTAGCAGGCGGTGCTAACTATGGCTACACCTTC. The chain has TRBV7-3 and TRBJ1-2; D uncertain. This CDR3 comprises 15 residues. Deletions cut 5 bases from V and 0 bases from J, with 13 bases between. The germline CDR1 and CDR2 sequences are SGHTA and FQGTGA.